This is a list of T cell receptor beta chains from one sample in a study of T cells in Graves' hyperthyroidism and ophthalmopathy. TCRdb re-derived calls from the multiplex PCR reads in MiXCR, one entry per CDR3 protein. The sample lists more than 350,000 distinct CDR3 sequences, roughly 17% occurring once. The sequencing sample was made of blood. The receptors here all came from a woman aged 25 to 45 with Graves' hyperthyroidism that later progressed to Graves' ophthalmopathy. Both conserved end residues are part of each CDR3. The D gene is left open where the match is weak. Size tells how often a clone was seen (once, few, many) or the class of an expanded clone, and some rows leave it out.

J | D | V | size | CDR3 | DNA
TRBJ2-5 | TRBD2 | TRBV29-1 | few | CSALIILAGVKYQKTQYF | TGCAGCGCACTTATTATACTAGCGGGAGTCAAGTACCAAAAGACCCAGTACTTC
TRBJ2-1 | NA | TRBV30 | many | CAWKRAGRAREQFF | TGTGCCTGGAAACGGGCGGGACGCGCAAGGGAGCAGTTCTTC
TRBJ1-1 | NA | TRBV7-9 | many | CASNGVSNTEAFF | TGTGCCAGCAACGGGGTCTCGAACACTGAAGCTTTCTTT
TRBJ1-3 | NA | TRBV12-3/TRBV12-4 | many | CASSLGISGNTIYF | TGTGCCAGCAGTTTAGGGATCTCTGGAAACACCATATATTTT
TRBJ2-3 | TRBD2 | TRBV5-6 | few | CASSRTSRADTQYF | TGTGCCAGCAGCCGGACTAGCCGTGCAGATACGCAGTATTTT
TRBJ1-5 | NA | TRBV5-6 | many | CASSSFGDSWPQHF | TGTGCCAGCAGCTCTTTCGGTGACAGCTGGCCCCAGCATTTT
TRBJ1-2 | NA | TRBV4-2 | many | CASSQANTGPLYGYTF | TGTGCCAGCAGCCAGGCCAATACGGGACCGCTCTATGGCTACACCTTC
TRBJ2-7 | TRBD1 | TRBV6-1 | many | CASSDILGQGSYEQYF | TGTGCCAGCAGTGATATTCTGGGACAGGGGTCCTACGAGCAGTACTTC
TRBJ2-1 | TRBD2 | TRBV7-9 | many | CASRGGPGLAPNEQFF | TGTGCCAGCCGGGGAGGGCCGGGACTAGCACCCAATGAGCAGTTCTTC
TRBJ1-4 | TRBD1 | TRBV12-3/TRBV12-4 | many | CASSLGQGNEKLFF | TGTGCCAGCAGTTTGGGACAGGGGAACGAAAAACTGTTTTTT
TRBJ1-2 | NA | TRBV7-9 | NA | CASSSTDNYGYTF | TGTGCCAGCAGCAGTACCGATAACTATGGCTACACCTTC
TRBJ1-2 | NA | TRBV28 | many | CASRRRGLWALRSNYGYTF | TGTGCCAGCCGACGACGGGGCCTTTGGGCCTTGAGATCTAACTATGGCTACACCTTC
TRBJ1-1 | TRBD1 | TRBV6-1 | many | CASLNRGLGEAFF | TGTGCCAGCCTAAACAGGGGGCTGGGTGAAGCTTTCTTT
TRBJ1-6 | TRBD1 | TRBV19 | few | CASRGDRDYNSPLHF | TGTGCCAGTAGGGGGGACAGGGACTATAATTCACCCCTCCACTTT
TRBJ1-6 | TRBD1 | TRBV30 | many | CACNRGSGLNSPLHF | TGTGCCTGTAACAGGGGGTCGGGACTTAATTCACCCCTCCACTTT
TRBJ1-2 | TRBD1 | TRBV5-1 | many | CASRQTGNYGYTF | TGCGCCAGCAGACAGACAGGGAACTATGGCTACACCTTC
TRBJ2-1 | TRBD1 | TRBV11-1 | few | CASSSGDSYNEQFF | TGTGCCAGCAGCTCCGGGGACAGTTACAATGAGCAGTTCTTC
TRBJ2-7 | NA | TRBV28 | many | CASSRPDGYEQYF | TGTGCCAGCAGCCGCCCGGACGGGTACGAGCAGTACTTC
TRBJ1-5 | NA | TRBV20-1 | few | CSASTGHYSNQPQHF | TGCAGTGCTAGTACCGGACACTATAGCAATCAGCCCCAGCATTTT
TRBJ2-3 | NA | TRBV27 | many | CASRRAAGSFGHTYTQYF | TGTGCCAGCCGTAGGGCGGCAGGGTCTTTCGGGCACACGTATACGCAGTATTTT
TRBJ2-1 | NA | TRBV25-1 | NA | CASSEKTSVSYNEQFF | TGTGCCAGCAGTGAAAAGACGTCGGTTTCCTACAATGAGCAGTTCTTC
TRBJ2-2 | NA | TRBV9 | many | CASSVEGRAGTGELFF | TGTGCCAGCAGCGTCGAGGGACGGGCGGGCACCGGGGAGCTGTTTTTT
TRBJ2-2 | TRBD2 | TRBV20-1 | many | CSARTSGGPGAGELFF | TGCAGTGCTAGAACTAGCGGGGGGCCCGGGGCCGGGGAGCTGTTTTTT
TRBJ2-7 | TRBD1 | TRBV6-1 | many | CASSESSGGASSYEQYF | TGTGCCAGCAGTGAATCCTCAGGGGGCGCGTCTTCCTACGAGCAGTACTTC
TRBJ2-1 | TRBD2 | TRBV12-3/TRBV12-4 | once | CASSLGSGGPFSHNEQFF | TGTGCCAGCAGTTTAGGGTCGGGAGGGCCATTTTCCCACAATGAGCAGTTCTTC
TRBJ2-7 | NA | TRBV25-1 | NA | CASSYPGPRDEQYF | TGTGCCAGCAGTTACCCGGGACCCCGGGACGAGCAGTACTTC
TRBJ1-2 | NA | TRBV5-1 | many | CASSSLSGGGYGYTF | TGCGCCAGCAGCTCGCTTTCGGGGGGCGGATATGGCTACACCTTC
TRBJ2-7 | TRBD1 | TRBV10-3 | NA | CAISAGTGGNEQYF | TGTGCCATCAGTGCCGGGACAGGGGGCAACGAGCAGTACTTC
TRBJ2-3 | TRBD2 | TRBV10-1 | few | CASSTSGDTDTQYF | TGCGCCAGTTCAACTAGCGGAGACACAGATACGCAGTATTTT
TRBJ1-1 | NA | TRBV20-1 | NA | CSARASIVEAFF | TGCAGTGCTAGAGCCTCAATAGTTGAAGCTTTCTTT
TRBJ1-5 | NA | TRBV20-1 | NA | CSAGGGRYNQPQHF | TGCAGTGCTGGGGGCGGGCGGTACAATCAGCCCCAGCATTTT
TRBJ2-7 | TRBD2 | TRBV20-1 | few | CSASRGLAGTYEQYF | TGCAGTGCTAGCCGGGGACTAGCGGGTACCTACGAGCAGTACTTC
TRBJ1-3 | NA | TRBV5-6 | few | CASSLGPGLFSGNTIYF | TGTGCCAGCAGCTTGGGGCCGGGTTTATTCTCTGGAAACACCATATATTTT
TRBJ2-5 | TRBD2 | TRBV13 | NA | CASSPQGGDSGGPYQETQYF | TGTGCCAGCAGCCCACAAGGCGGAGATAGCGGGGGCCCGTACCAAGAGACCCAGTACTTC
TRBJ2-1 | TRBD2 | TRBV12-3/TRBV12-4 | many | CASSQRTSGAIYNEQFF | TGTGCCAGCAGTCAGCGGACTAGCGGGGCCATATACAATGAGCAGTTCTTC
TRBJ2-5 | NA | TRBV18 | many | CASSPPTPRRKETQYF | TGTGCCAGCTCACCCCCTACGCCACGGAGAAAGGAGACCCAGTACTTC
TRBJ1-1 | NA | TRBV12-3/TRBV12-4 | many | CASSLDRKMNTEAFF | TGTGCCAGCAGTTTAGACAGGAAGATGAACACTGAAGCTTTCTTT
TRBJ2-2 | NA | TRBV28 | few | CASKGPENTGELFF | TGTGCCAGCAAGGGGCCAGAAAACACCGGGGAGCTGTTTTTT
TRBJ2-1 | NA | TRBV10-3 | many | CAISGQDIYNEQFF | TGTGCCATCAGTGGGCAGGATATTTACAATGAGCAGTTCTTC
TRBJ1-2 | TRBD1 | TRBV24-1 | many | CATSDRGGYGYTF | TGTGCCACCAGTGACAGGGGGGGCTATGGCTACACCTTC
TRBJ2-1 | TRBD1 | TRBV7-9 | few | CASSLPGQGDNEQFF | TGTGCCAGCAGCTTACCGGGACAGGGGGACAATGAGCAGTTCTTC
TRBJ2-6 | NA | TRBV6-1 | many | CASASSGANVLTF | TGTGCCAGCGCAAGCTCTGGGGCCAACGTCCTGACTTTC
TRBJ2-1 | NA | TRBV30 | many | CAWSGGPIEQFF | TGTGCCTGGAGTGGGGGGCCCATTGAGCAGTTCTTC
TRBJ2-5 | NA | TRBV7-2 | many | CASSLGVNQETQYF | TGTGCCAGCAGCTTAGGGGTTAACCAAGAGACCCAGTACTTC
TRBJ1-3 | NA | TRBV11-2 | NA | CASRNPSGNTIYF | TGTGCCAGTAGAAACCCCTCTGGAAACACCATATATTTT
TRBJ2-2 | NA | TRBV10-3 | few | CAISESPYEGTGELFF | TGTGCCATCAGTGAGTCGCCCTACGAGGGCACCGGGGAGCTGTTTTTT
TRBJ1-6 | NA | TRBV28 | many | CASSSNLHHRSDSPLHF | TGTGCCAGCAGTTCCAACCTACACCACCGGTCGGATTCACCCCTCCACTTT
TRBJ2-1 | TRBD1 | TRBV2 | many | CASSFRDRGHEQFF | TGTGCCAGCAGCTTCCGGGACAGGGGTCATGAGCAGTTCTTC
TRBJ2-7 | TRBD2 | TRBV28 | NA | CASSEVRGAFEQYF | TGTGCCAGCAGCGAAGTGCGGGGGGCTTTCGAGCAGTACTTC
TRBJ2-7 | TRBD1 | TRBV7-9 | many | CASSFVSTGSSYEQYF | TGTGCCAGCAGCTTCGTTTCGACAGGGTCCTCCTACGAGCAGTACTTC
TRBJ1-2 | TRBD1 | TRBV6-1 | many | CASSGGTGPLYGYTF | TGTGCCAGCAGTGGAGGGACAGGCCCACTCTATGGCTACACCTTC
TRBJ2-3 | TRBD2 | TRBV11-3 | NA | CASSLGLAGGTDTQYF | TGTGCCAGCAGCCTGGGACTAGCGGGGGGCACAGATACGCAGTATTTT
TRBJ2-7 | TRBD1 | TRBV29-1 | NA | CSVGDSSSPHGAYEQYF | TGCAGCGTTGGGGACAGTTCCTCCCCCCATGGGGCCTACGAGCAGTACTTC